This T cell receptor (beta chain) emerged from a study of tumor-infiltrating lymphocytes in primary liver carcinoma. Unsorted whole blood supplied the blood RNA, and germline DNA was isolated too. Overall study findings and caveats: The bulk unsorted samples meant that CD4+ and CD8+ repertoires went uncompared. Tumor specimens were characterized by a significantly higher top-250-clone fraction than blood (p = 0.039).

Including both end residues, the CDR3 is 14 amino acids long. CDR1 and CDR2 (germline): SGHRS, YFSETQ. With respect to this clonotype: Its antigen is still unknown. Given the absence of the conserved phenylalanine or tryptophan at the CDR3 end, a read error is likely. The limits of the CDR3 on the DNA are not certain, so only TCRdb's listed CDR3 is given.

Making TCR beta cDNA involved 400 to 600 ng total RNA and a constant-region primer. Construction of TCR beta libraries relied on three successive nested multiplex PCR rounds employing slightly modified ARM-PCR. A C-beta reverse primer was combined with TRBV1-TRBV30 forward primers in the first two PCR rounds, and each round had 10 cycles. TCRdb reanalysed the multiplex PCR reads using MiXCR and keeps one entry per CDR3 protein. This sample has fewer than 350,000 distinct CDR3 sequences; around three fifths occur once, and the top ten carry roughly 8.6%. The genes are TRBV5-1 and TRBJ1-4; the table gives TRBD1 as D, unverified against the DNA. The sequenced sample consisted of peripheral blood. The source is a man aged 35-49 years with primary liver carcinoma and hepatitis B virus infection. The CDR3 region is CASSAHPGGEKVFI.